Ten or more counts support the clone carrying this TCR beta chain. Its antigen is still unknown. The germline CDR1 and CDR2 sequences are SGHRS and YFSETQ. The CDR3 runs to 14 residues. V lost 0 bases and J lost 5, with 11 bases in between. This entry is derived from a study of T-cell reconstitution after alpha-beta-depleted transplantation in children. Unique molecular identifiers were built into the TCRbeta library. A single record per CDR3 protein comes from TCRdb applying MiXCR to the PCR reads. The profile shows fewer than 550,000 distinct CDR3 sequences, around 10% of them singletons. Whole-study results and caveats: Surviving recipient T cells and thymic progenitors accounted for the high day-60 TCRbeta diversity observed in some patients. The main origin of T-cell counts and diversity one year after transplant was newly produced T cells. Expanded clones from the graft, numbering several hundred, reportedly supplied alpha-beta T cells about two months after transplant.

The sample here was PBMCs, mostly from graft donor cells, taken 180 days after TCRalphabeta/CD19-depleted stem cell transplant. The chain employs TRBV5-1 and TRBJ2-5; D perhaps matches TRBD1 (5 bases). This TCR derives from a female patient aged 2-9 years who had a stem cell transplant for aplastic anemia, so the T cells may come from the graft donor. Written as DNA, the CDR3 is TGCGCCAGCAGCTTGGGCCAGGGCGCTGAGACCCAGTACTTC. Protein sequence: CASSLGQGAETQYF.